This T cell receptor beta chain originates from a study of CD8 T cells in ankylosing spondylitis. General study points: Reportedly, significant enrichment of disease-linked clones occurred in matched ankylosing spondylitis synovial fluid. Reactive arthritis synovial fluid and blood previously showed some of these motif variants. Seemingly characteristic of ankylosing spondylitis blood was a TCR beta motif consisting of eight highly homologous variants. Clones linked to disease, bearing a CD8+ phenotype, were relatively rare in peripheral blood.

Scientists made TCR beta libraries using quantitative 5'-RACE with molecular barcodes. MiXCR, run by TCRdb on the 5' RACE reads, gives a single entry per CDR3 protein. Of 750,000 to 850,000 distinct CDR3 sequences listed, around 11% were seen once; the top ten hold more than 0.5%. This clonotype was detected a few times. Its specificity is not known. The ends were cut back, 5 bases at V and 2 bases at J, with 12 bases in the middle. This CDR3 region has 13 residues. CDR1 and CDR2 from the germline V gene are DFQATT and SNEGSKA (reference sequence). The receptor comes from a male donor with ankylosing spondylitis. The V and J genes are TRBV20-1 and TRBJ1-1, with D perhaps matching TRBD1 (5 bases). Sequenced sample: blood, either unsorted or a sorted T cell fraction (not recorded which). In DNA, the CDR3 is TGCAGTGCTCCTCGACAGATAAACACTGAAGCTTTCTTT. Protein: CSAPRQINTEAFF.